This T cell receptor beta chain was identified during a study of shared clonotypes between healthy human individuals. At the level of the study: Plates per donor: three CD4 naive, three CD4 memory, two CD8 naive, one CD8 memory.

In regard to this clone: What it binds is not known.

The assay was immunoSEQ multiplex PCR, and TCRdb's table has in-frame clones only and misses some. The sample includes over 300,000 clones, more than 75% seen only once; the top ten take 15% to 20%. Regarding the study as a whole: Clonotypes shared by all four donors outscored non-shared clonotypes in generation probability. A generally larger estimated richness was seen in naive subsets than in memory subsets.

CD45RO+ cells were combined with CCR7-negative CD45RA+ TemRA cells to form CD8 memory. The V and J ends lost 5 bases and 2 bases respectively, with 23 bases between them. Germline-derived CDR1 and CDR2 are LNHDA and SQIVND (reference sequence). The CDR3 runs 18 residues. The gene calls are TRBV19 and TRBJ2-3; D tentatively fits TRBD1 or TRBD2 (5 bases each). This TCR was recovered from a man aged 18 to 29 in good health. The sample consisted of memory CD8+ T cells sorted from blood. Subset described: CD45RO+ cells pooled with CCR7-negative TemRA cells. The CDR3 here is CASSPRDDRPLNTDTQYF. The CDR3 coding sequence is TGTGCCAGTAGTCCCCGGGACGATAGACCTCTGAACACAGATACGCAGTATTTT.